A single sample is the source of the 4 T cell receptor beta chains below, sequenced in a study of blood T cell repertoires in COVID-19 (dated by TCRdb to 2020 to 2022). The library was generated by the immunoSEQ multiplex PCR assay. TCRdb took this table from immuneACCESS and kept in-frame rearrangements with V and J called. Such tables lack part of the clones; where checked against another copy, unresolved V genes explain under half of the gap, and the rest is unexplained. Within this sample are approximately 260,000 clones, with 87% of them counted one time only. Of the sample, about 6.9% is held by the ten largest clones. Sequenced input: PBMCs or T cells enriched from blood (not recorded which). The origin of the receptors is a woman aged 25-40 years with acute COVID-19.

In this sample, this clone turned up many times. The V gene is TRBV3-1 (or the pseudogene TRBV3-2), the J gene TRBJ2-2, with D possibly matching TRBD1 (5 bases). The germline V and J ends were trimmed by 0 bases and 5 bases, with 22 bases remaining between them. Looked up from germline, CDR1 is LGHDT and CDR2 is YNNKEL (reference sequence). CDR3 size: 19 residues. The CDR3 loop reads CASSQDTIAQGRWTGELFF. In nucleotides, the CDR3 is TGTGCCAGCAGCCAAGATACAATTGCCCAGGGAAGATGGACCGGGGAGCTGTTTTTT.

The V call is TRBV7-2, the J call TRBJ2-7; weak D call: TRBD1 (6 bases). Per the germline V gene, CDR1 is SGHTA and CDR2 is FQGNSA. The CDR3 has 14 amino acids. V was shortened by 3 bases and J by 1 base, with 10 bases between the two germline ends. This CDR3 reads CASSFRQASYEQYF. The CDR3 DNA sequence: TGTGCCAGCAGCTTCCGACAGGCGTCCTACGAGCAGTACTTC.

The chain is built from TRBV7-8 and TRBJ1-2, with D possibly TRBD1 on 5 matching bases. Germline V gives CDR1 SGHVS, CDR2 FQNEAQ. This CDR3 spans 16 amino acids. The germline V and J ends were trimmed by 4 bases and 4 bases, with 19 bases remaining between them. The CDR3 DNA is TGTGCCAGCAGCTGGACCAATATTGACAGAGTCTATGGCTACACCTTC. It encodes CASSWTNIDRVYGYTF.

V is TRBV10-3 and J is TRBJ2-5; 9 bases fit TRBD1. From germline, CDR1 is ENHRY and CDR2 SYGVKD. The CDR3 spans 13 residues. V was pared by 5 bases and J by 4 bases, with 2 bases of the junction left unmatched. Here the CDR3 DNA reads TGTGCCATCAGTCAGACAGGGGGAGAGACCCAGTACTTC. This sequence encodes CAISQTGGETQYF.